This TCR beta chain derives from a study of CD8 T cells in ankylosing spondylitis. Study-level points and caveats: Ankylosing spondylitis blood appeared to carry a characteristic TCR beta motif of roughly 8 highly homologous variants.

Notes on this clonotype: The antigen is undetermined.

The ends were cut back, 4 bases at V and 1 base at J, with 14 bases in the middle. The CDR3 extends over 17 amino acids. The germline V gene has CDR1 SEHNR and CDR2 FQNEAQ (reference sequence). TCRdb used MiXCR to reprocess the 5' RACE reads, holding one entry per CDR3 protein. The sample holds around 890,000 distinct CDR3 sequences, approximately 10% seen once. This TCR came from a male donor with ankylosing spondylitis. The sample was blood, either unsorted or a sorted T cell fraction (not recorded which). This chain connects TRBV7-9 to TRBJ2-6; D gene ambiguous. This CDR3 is CASSSPGRRSGANVLTF. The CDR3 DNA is TGTGCCAGCAGCTCCCCGGGCCGCCGATCTGGGGCCAACGTCCTGACTTTC.